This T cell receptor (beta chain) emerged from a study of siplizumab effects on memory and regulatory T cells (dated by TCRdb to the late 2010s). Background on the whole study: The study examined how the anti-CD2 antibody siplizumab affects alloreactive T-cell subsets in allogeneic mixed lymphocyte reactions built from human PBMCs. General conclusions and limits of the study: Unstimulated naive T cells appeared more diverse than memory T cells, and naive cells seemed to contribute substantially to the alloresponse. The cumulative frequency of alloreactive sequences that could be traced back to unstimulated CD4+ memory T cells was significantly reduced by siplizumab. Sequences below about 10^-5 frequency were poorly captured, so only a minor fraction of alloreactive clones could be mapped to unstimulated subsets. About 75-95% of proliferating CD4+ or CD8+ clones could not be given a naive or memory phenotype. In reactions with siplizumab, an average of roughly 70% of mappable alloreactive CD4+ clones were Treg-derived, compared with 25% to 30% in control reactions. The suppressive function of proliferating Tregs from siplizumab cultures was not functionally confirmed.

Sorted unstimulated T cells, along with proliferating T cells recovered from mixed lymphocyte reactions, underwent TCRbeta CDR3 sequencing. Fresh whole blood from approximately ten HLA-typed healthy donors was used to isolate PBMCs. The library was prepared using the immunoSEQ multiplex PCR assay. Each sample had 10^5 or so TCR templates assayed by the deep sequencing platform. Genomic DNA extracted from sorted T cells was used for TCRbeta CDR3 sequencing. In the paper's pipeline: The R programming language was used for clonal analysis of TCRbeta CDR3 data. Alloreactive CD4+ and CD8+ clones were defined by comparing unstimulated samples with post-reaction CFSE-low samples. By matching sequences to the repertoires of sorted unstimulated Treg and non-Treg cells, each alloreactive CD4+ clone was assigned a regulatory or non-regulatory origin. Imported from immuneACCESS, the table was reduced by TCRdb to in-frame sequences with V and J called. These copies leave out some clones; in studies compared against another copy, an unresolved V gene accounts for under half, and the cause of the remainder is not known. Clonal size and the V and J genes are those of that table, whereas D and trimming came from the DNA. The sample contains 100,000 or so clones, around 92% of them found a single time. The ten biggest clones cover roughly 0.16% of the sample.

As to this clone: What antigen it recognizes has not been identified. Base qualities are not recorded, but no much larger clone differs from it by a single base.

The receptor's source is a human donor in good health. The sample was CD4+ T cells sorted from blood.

For the CDR3, the sequence is CASSFGYEQYF. The nucleotide sequence is given as TGTGCCAGCAGCTTCGGTTACGAGCAGTACTTC. The rearrangement joined TRBV5-6 to TRBJ2-7; the D gene cannot be resolved reliably. The trim is 2 bases for V and 4 bases for J, with a gap of 4 bases between the germline ends. The CDR3, from cysteine to phenylalanine, totals 11 residues. Here the CDR3 DNA is all that survives: 33 bases in frame from base 1. Per the germline V gene, SGHDT is the CDR1 and YYEEEE is the CDR2.